Shown below are 17 T cell receptor beta chains from a single sample sequenced in a study of T cells in Graves' hyperthyroidism and ophthalmopathy. There were TCR beta CDR3 regions amplified from RNA transcripts. Using the HTBI primer set, a first-round RT-PCR was run on the TCR CDR3. TCRdb re-analysed the multiplex PCR reads in MiXCR, keeping a single row per CDR3 protein. The data hold nearly 250,000 distinct CDR3 sequences, with about 25% observed a single time. Sequenced sample: blood. The receptors come from a woman between 35 and 50 years old with Graves' ophthalmopathy.

There are many counts of this clonotype. The chain employs TRBV27 and TRBJ2-6; 7 positions agree with TRBD2. Germline-derived CDR1 and CDR2 are MNHEY and SMNVEV (reference sequence). The CDR3 runs to 14 residues. V lost 8 bases and J lost 2; bases outside the gene matches: 3. The CDR3 region is CASGAGAGANVLTF. The CDR3 nucleotides read TGTGCCAGCGGTGCGGGGGCTGGGGCCAACGTCCTGACTTTC.

This clonotype was recorded many times. The genes are TRBV24-1 and TRBJ2-2, with 10 bases fitting TRBD2. The J segment lost 1 base and the V segment lost 6 bases, leaving 7 bases of the junction unmatched. The CDR3 totals 17 residues. CDR1 is KGHDR, CDR2 SFDVKD, per germline. The DNA for the CDR3 is TGTGCCACCAGTCCTAGCGGGAGTTTTTGGAACACCGGGGAGCTGTTTTTT. It specifies CATSPSGSFWNTGELFF.

In its sample, this clonotype was seen many times. V is TRBV4-1 and J is TRBJ1-1, with D unresolved. Germline CDR1 is MGHRA and CDR2 is YSYEKL. The CDR3 runs 15 residues. V lost 5 bases and J lost 0, with 13 bases in between. The CDR3 DNA sequence: TGCGCCAGCAGCAGCGCCGCAGGCATGAACACTGAAGCTTTCTTT. The encoded protein is CASSSAAGMNTEAFF.

This clonotype was seen at least ten times. V usage is TRBV12-3 or TRBV12-4 and J usage is TRBJ2-1; 7 bases map to TRBD2. Trimming removed 7 bases from V and 5 bases from J; junction bases left unmatched: 11. The CDR3 has 15 amino acids. The CDR3 bases are TGTGCCAGCAAAGGGAGCGGGGACTTGGACAATGAGCAGTTCTTC. This codes for CASKGSGDLDNEQFF.

This clonotype was seen at least ten times. The CDR3 region has the DNA TGTGCCAGCAGTGAAGTGGACGGGCAGCCCCAGCATTTT. As protein: CASSEVDGQPQHF. J is TRBJ1-5 and V is TRBV6-1; D is ambiguous. Germline loops: CDR1 MNHNS, CDR2 SASEGT. Trimming took 1 base from V and 7 from J, leaving 8 bases between them. The CDR3 sequence is 13 residues long.

This clonotype has a count of ten or more. The rearrangement links TRBV19 to TRBJ1-2, with D uncertain. Germline V CDR1 and CDR2: LNHDA, SQIVND (reference sequence). The CDR3 spans 13 residues. Trimming left V 2 bases short and J 8 bases short, with 12 bases between. Written as DNA, the CDR3 is TGTGCCAGTAGTATATGGGGTTCGTCCGGCTACACCTTC. Protein sequence: CASSIWGSSGYTF.

This clonotype appeared many times. The chain employs TRBV6-1 and TRBJ2-7, with 8 bases that match TRBD2. Germline trimming cut 5 bases from V and 7 bases from J; bases unmatched to any gene: 13. The germline V gene encodes CDR1 MNHNS and CDR2 SASEGT. The CDR3 has 15 residues. CDR3 coding DNA: TGTGCCAGCAGTCCCGGGATGGGCGGGAGGAGTGAGCAGTACTTC. It is translated as CASSPGMGGRSEQYF.

This clonotype was counted ten times or more. This chain joins TRBV19 and TRBJ1-1, with D tentatively TRBD1 (6 bases). The V gene's germline CDR1 is LNHDA and CDR2 SQIVND (reference sequence). Trimming removed 6 bases at V and 4 bases at J, with 15 bases between. The CDR3 consists of 14 residues. The CDR3: CASSPDQDSTEAFF. The CDR3 coding sequence is TGTGCCAGTAGCCCGGACCAGGACAGCACTGAAGCTTTCTTT.

This clonotype was counted between two and nine times. This chain uses TRBV3-1 with TRBJ2-7; maybe TRBD1 (6 bases). Germline CDR1 LGHDT, CDR2 YNNKEL (reference sequence). The CDR3 spans 13 residues. The V end was cut by 4 bases, the J end by 5 bases, with 12 bases between. In nucleotides, the CDR3 is TGTGCCAGCAGCCCAAGCACAGGGAACGAGCAGTACTTC. Translating it yields CASSPSTGNEQYF.

V is TRBV9 and J is TRBJ2-5, with D perhaps given as TRBD1 or TRBD2 (5 bases each). Germline V gene sequence: CDR1 SGDLS, CDR2 YYNGEE. The CDR3 covers 14 residues. V lost 3 bases and J lost 2, with 11 bases in between. In DNA form, the CDR3 reads TGTGCCAGCAGCGCACCGGGACCGCAAGAGACCCAGTACTTC. Its translation is CASSAPGPQETQYF.

J is TRBJ1-2 and V is TRBV6-5; the D gene is possibly TRBD1 (6 bases). The V gene lost 0 bases and the J gene lost 4 bases, with 12 bases spanning the gap. Per the germline V gene, CDR1 is MNHEY and CDR2 is SVGAGI. The CDR3 covers 15 residues. Here the CDR3 DNA reads TGTGCCAGCAGTTACTCGTCGGGGGCTGTCTATGGCTACACCTTC. Protein sequence: CASSYSSGAVYGYTF.

This clonotype was counted between two and nine times. The chain combines TRBV7-2 with TRBJ2-7; a weak D match, TRBD2 (6 bases). The CDR3 length is 12 residues. V gave up 0 bases and J gave up 13 bases, with 13 bases separating them. CDR1 and CDR2 from the germline V gene are SGHTA and FQGNSA. The CDR3 DNA reads TGTGCCAGCAGCTTAGCCGGGAGTTCAAATTACTTC. It translates to CASSLAGSSNYF.

This clonotype was counted ten times or more. CDR3 sequence reads: CSARASALSSYEQYF. In DNA form, the CDR3 reads TGCAGTGCTAGGGCTAGCGCCTTGAGCTCCTACGAGCAGTACTTC. The V and J genes are TRBV20-1 and TRBJ2-7; weak D call: TRBD2 (6 bases). The CDR3 has 15 amino acids. Trimming took 3 bases from V and 0 from J, leaving 15 bases between them. CDR1 is DFQATT, CDR2 SNEGSKA, per germline (reference sequence).

This clonotype was found many times. The chain employs TRBV28 and TRBJ2-7; D perhaps matches TRBD2 (7 bases). This CDR3 is 16 amino acids long. Germline CDR1 is MDHEN and CDR2 is SYDVKM. The ends were cut back, 5 bases at V and 3 bases at J, with 20 bases in the middle. CDR3 loop: CASSTSGAGRDYEQYF. CDR3 nucleotides: TGTGCCAGCAGTACCTCGGGGGCAGGGAGGGACTACGAGCAGTACTTC. Full variable domain (outside the CDR3, taken from reference TRBV28 and TRBJ2-7): DVKVTQSSRYLVKRTGEKVFLECVQDMDHENMFWYRQDPGLGLRLIYFSYDVKMKEKGDIPEGYSVSREKKERFSLILESASTNQTSMYLCASSTSGAGRDYEQYFGPGTRLTVT.

In its sample, this clonotype was seen many times. V and J are TRBV4-2 and TRBJ2-7, with D possibly matching TRBD2 (7 bases). From germline, CDR1 is LGHNA and CDR2 YNFKEQ. The CDR3 consists of 15 residues. V gave up 4 bases and J gave up 5 bases, with 18 bases separating them. CDR3 residues: CASSPEGGGLHEQYF. In DNA form, the CDR3 reads TGTGCCAGCAGCCCCGAGGGGGGGGGCCTTCACGAGCAGTACTTC.

This clonotype was seen at least ten times. V and J are TRBV4-1 and TRBJ1-5; D perhaps matches TRBD1 (6 bases). The ends were cut back, 0 bases at V and 2 bases at J, with 11 bases in the middle. The CDR3 is 16 amino acids. Germline lookup yields CDR1 MGHRA and CDR2 YSYEKL. CDR3 bases: TGCGCCAGCAGCCAAGACTGGGGGCGCGGCAATCAGCCCCAGCATTTT. This gives the protein CASSQDWGRGNQPQHF.

This clonotype came up once. The V and J genes are TRBV5-1 and TRBJ2-6; 7 bases are a match to TRBD1. This CDR3 has 17 residues. Germline V CDR1 and CDR2: SGHRS, YFSETQ. V gave up 0 bases and J gave up 4 bases; unmatched junction bases: 7. For the CDR3, the DNA is TGCGCCAGCAGCTTGGTGCGGCAGGGGGACGGGGCCAACGTCCTGACTTTC. Its translation: CASSLVRQGDGANVLTF.